This TCR beta chain was found in a study of blood T cell repertoires in COVID-19. Sequencing was performed with immunoSEQ multiplex PCR; in TCRdb, only in-frame clones are kept and a portion is missing. The sample comprises about 370,000 clones, approximately 89% of which are singletons, and about 1.8% rests with the top ten. In germline, CDR1 is SEHNR, CDR2 FQNEAQ (reference sequence). The trim removed 4 bases at V and 5 bases at J, leaving 9 bases unmatched. The CDR3 has 17 amino acids. The sample comprised PBMCs or T cells enriched from blood (not recorded which). The sequence came from a woman aged 25 to 45 who had recovered from COVID-19. The rearrangement joins TRBV7-9 to TRBJ2-5; 14 bases line up with TRBD2. Here the CDR3 DNA reads TGTGCCAGCAGCTATCCGGGACTAGCGGGAGCGCGGGAGACCCAGTACTTC. Its protein product is CASSYPGLAGARETQYF.